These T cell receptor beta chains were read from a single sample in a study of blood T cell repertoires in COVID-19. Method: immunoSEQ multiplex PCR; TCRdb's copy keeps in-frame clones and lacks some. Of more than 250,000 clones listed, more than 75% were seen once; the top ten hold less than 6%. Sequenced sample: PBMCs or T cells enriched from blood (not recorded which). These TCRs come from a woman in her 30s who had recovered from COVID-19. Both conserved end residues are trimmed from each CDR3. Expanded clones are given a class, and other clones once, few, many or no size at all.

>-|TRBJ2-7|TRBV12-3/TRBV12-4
ASSSTGNEQY
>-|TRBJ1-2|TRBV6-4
ASAEGTGPNYGYT
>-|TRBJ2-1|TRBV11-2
ASSFRTSGDEQF
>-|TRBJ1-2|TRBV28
ASRTTHPNYGYT
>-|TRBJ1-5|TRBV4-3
ASSQRGNQPQH
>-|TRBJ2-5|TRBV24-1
ATSDGGGRTQY
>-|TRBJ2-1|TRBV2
ASSDRGRGSYNEQF
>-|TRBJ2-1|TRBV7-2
ASSLRGQSSF
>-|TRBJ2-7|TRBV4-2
ASSQVGTGDPYEQY
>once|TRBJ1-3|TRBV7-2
ASSLVGTGSGNTIY
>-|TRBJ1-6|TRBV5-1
ASADSDNSPLH
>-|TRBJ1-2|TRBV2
ASSLPPRPGYT
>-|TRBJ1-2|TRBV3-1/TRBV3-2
ASSHHRTGANYGYT
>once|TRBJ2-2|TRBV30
AWSRTVNTGELF
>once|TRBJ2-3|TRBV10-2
ASIGGTSGGTTDTQY
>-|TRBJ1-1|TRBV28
ASRTSFLGTGSTEAF
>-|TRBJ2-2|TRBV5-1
ASSLGGLSGELF
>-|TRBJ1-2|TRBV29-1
SVVAGGYT
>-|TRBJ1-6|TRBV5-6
ASSQTVNSPLH
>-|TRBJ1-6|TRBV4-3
ASSPGGQGARNSPLH
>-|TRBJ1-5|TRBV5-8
ASSLEGQDSSNQPQH
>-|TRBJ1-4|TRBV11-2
ASSHDRGREKLF
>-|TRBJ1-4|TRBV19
ASSSHDRVKLF
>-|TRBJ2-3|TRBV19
ASSTGGVFTDTQY
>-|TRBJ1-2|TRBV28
ASTATGANYGYT
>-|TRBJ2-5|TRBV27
ASSRQGAETQY
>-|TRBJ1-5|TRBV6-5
AIDRGGSQPQH
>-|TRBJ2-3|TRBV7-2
ASSLASLSSADTQY
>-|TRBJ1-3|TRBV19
ASTQGQARNTIY
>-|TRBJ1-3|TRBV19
ASSIGGSSGNTIY
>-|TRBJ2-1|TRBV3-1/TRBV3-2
ASSLDAAGGYNEQF
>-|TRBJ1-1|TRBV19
ASSTRDSVSTEAF
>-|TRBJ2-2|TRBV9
ASITSGHSNTGELF
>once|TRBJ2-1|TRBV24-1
ATSDPKSTGEYNEQF
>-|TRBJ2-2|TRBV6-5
ASMGAGELF
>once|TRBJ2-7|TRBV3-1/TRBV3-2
ASSQVGGSYEQY